A single sample gave rise to the 22 T cell receptor beta chains below, sequenced in a study of cytomegalovirus exposure and HLA in healthy donors. Primers for the PCR totalled 60 Vbeta and 13 Jbeta. TCRdb keeps only in-frame clones here, not all; method: immunoSEQ multiplex PCR. The table has roughly 100,000 clones, around 75% seen once. Sequencing used PBMCs. The receptors here all came from a man between 25 and 39 years old in good health and CMV-seronegative.

This sequence joins TRBV6-5 and TRBJ1-1; 8 bases map to TRBD1. Germline V gene lookup returns CDR1 MNHEY and CDR2 SVGAGI. CDR3 size: 15 residues. J lost 5 bases, V lost 5 bases, and 10 bases had no gene match. The DNA of the CDR3 is TGTGCCAGCAGTCACAGGGGGGTTATTAGAACTGAAGCTTTCTTT. As protein: CASSHRGVIRTEAFF.

The chain couples TRBV9 to TRBJ2-5; the match to TRBD2 covers 7 bases. The germline gives CDR1 SGDLS, CDR2 YYNGEE. This CDR3 is 14 amino acids long. Trimming removed 0 bases from V and 5 bases from J; junction bases left unmatched: 4. The CDR3 loop reads CASSVGGGTETQYF. As DNA, the CDR3 is TGTGCCAGCAGCGTAGGGGGGGGGACGGAGACCCAGTACTTC.

This sequence joins TRBV6-6 and TRBJ1-4; TRBD1 matches at 7 bases. CDR3 length: 14 residues. The J segment lost 9 bases and the V segment lost 6 bases, leaving 10 bases of the junction unmatched. Looked up from germline, CDR1 is MNHNY and CDR2 is SVGAGI (reference sequence). Written as DNA, the CDR3 is TGTGCCAGCAGCCCATCCCGGGACAGTAAAAAACTGTTTTTT. It codes for CASSPSRDSKKLFF.

As DNA, the CDR3 is TGTGCCAGCCGGAAGACACCTTCCTACGAGCAGTACTTC. Its protein is CASRKTPSYEQYF. The chain uses TRBV6-5 and TRBJ2-7, with no clear D. The CDR3 extends over 13 amino acids. V dropped 8 bases and J dropped 1 base, with 12 bases sitting between them. Germline assignment: CDR1 MNHEY and CDR2 SVGAGI.

This clone has just one count. A read error may account for a junction end that differs from germline. The gene calls are TRBV7-9 and TRBJ2-3, with D unclear. Germline CDR1 SEHNR, CDR2 FQNEAQ (reference sequence). The CDR3 runs to 13 residues. The CDR3 nucleotides are TGTTCCAGCAGCCCCCGTCCGGCAGATACGCAGTATTTT. The encoded protein is CSSSPRPADTQYF.

V gene TRBV29-1 combines with J gene TRBJ1-1, with 9 bases identical to TRBD1. CDR3 length: 14 residues. CDR1 is SQVTM and CDR2 is ANQGSEA in the germline V gene. V lost 7 bases and J lost 8; bases outside the gene matches: 14. As DNA, the CDR3 is TGCAGCGCTTACAAACAGGGGGCGGGGGGAGAAGCTTTCTTT. Amino acid sequence: CSAYKQGAGGEAFF.

This clone was counted a few times. The genes are TRBV6-5 and TRBJ1-4, with 9 bases aligning to TRBD1. Trimming at V came to 2 bases and at J to 5 bases, leaving 6 bases not matched to a gene. Germline V gene sequence: CDR1 MNHEY, CDR2 SVGAGI. The CDR3 loop spans 16 amino acids. CDR3 amino acids: CASSYRTGTGNEKLFF. The CDR3 coding sequence is TGTGCCAGCAGTTACCGGACCGGGACAGGGAATGAAAAACTGTTTTTT.

The chain employs TRBV7-6 and TRBJ2-5; TRBD1 is a possible D gene (7 bases). TRBJ2-7 explains the end of the DNA better; the J call may be wrong. Per germline, CDR1 SGHVS and CDR2 FNYEAQ. The CDR3 extends over 17 amino acids. CDR3 DNA sequence: TGTGCCAGCAGCTTAGCCCACGGGCAGGGGGGATCCTACGAGCAGTACTTC. Translation: CASSLAHGQGGSYEQYF.

The gene calls are TRBV9 and TRBJ2-3; TRBD1 is a possible D gene (5 bases). Germline CDR1 reads SGDLS; CDR2 reads YYNGEE. The CDR3 consists of 15 residues. The V end was cut by 4 bases, the J end by 1 base, with 13 bases between. The CDR3 nucleotides are TGTGCCAGCAGCCCCCGTTTAGGGGGCACAGATACGCAGTATTTT. It specifies CASSPRLGGTDTQYF.

The chain is built from TRBV7-9 and TRBJ1-5; 12 bases fit TRBD1. The length of the CDR3 is 19 residues. The V gene's germline CDR1 is SEHNR and CDR2 FQNEAQ (reference sequence). Losses at the gene ends were 5 bases for V and 0 bases for J; bases not matched to a gene: 11. The CDR3 coding sequence is TGTGCCAGCAGCCACACCCGGGACAGGGGGCCTTATAGCAATCAGCCCCAGCATTTT. Translating gives CASSHTRDRGPYSNQPQHF.

The J gene is TRBJ2-5, the V gene TRBV4-2; 8 positions agree with TRBD2. The end of the DNA is better explained by TRBJ2-7, so the J call may be wrong. CDR1 is LGHNA and CDR2 is YNFKEQ in the germline V gene. The CDR3 has 15 residues. DNA of the CDR3: TGTGCCAGCAGCCAAGAATCCAGCGGGAGTAGCGAGCAGTACTTC. It specifies CASSQESSGSSEQYF.

This clone was counted a few times. V is TRBV2 and J is TRBJ2-7; perhaps TRBD1 as D (5 bases). CDR1 is SNHLY, CDR2 FYNNEI, per germline. The V end lost 7 bases, the J end lost 4 bases, and 17 bases lay between the germline ends. The CDR3 has 14 residues. CDR3 protein: CASTSAQGSYEQYF. CDR3 coding DNA: TGTGCCAGCACCTCTGCCCAGGGCAGTTACGAGCAGTACTTC.

The chain employs TRBV29-1 and TRBJ1-2, with D possibly being TRBD1 (6 bases). The CDR3 is 14 amino acids. Between the trimmed V and J ends, which lost 6 bases and 0 bases, there was a span of 14 bases. CDR1 is SQVTM and CDR2 is ANQGSEA in the germline V gene. CDR3 nucleotides: TGCAGCGTGACAGGTACCCCAGCTAACTATGGCTACACCTTC. This sequence encodes CSVTGTPANYGYTF.

This clone was recorded a few times. The chain is built from TRBV5-8 and TRBJ2-1; 10 bases line up with TRBD1. CDR3 length: 15 amino acids. Germline V gives CDR1 SGHTS, CDR2 YDEGEE. Trimming removed 7 bases from V and 7 bases from J; junction bases left unmatched: 11. CDR3 in amino acids: CASGVLGQGRNEQFF. The CDR3 region has the DNA TGTGCCAGCGGGGTCTTGGGACAGGGGAGAAATGAGCAGTTCTTC.

CDR3 DNA sequence: TGTGCCAGCAGTTATAATCCCCCTCCGGGCCAAGAGACCCAGTACTTC. It translates to CASSYNPPPGQETQYF. The gene calls are TRBV6-5 and TRBJ2-5; D gene unclear. Trimming left V 3 bases short and J 1 base short, with 15 bases between. This CDR3 spans 16 amino acids. Germline V gene sequence: CDR1 MNHEY, CDR2 SVGAGI.

In DNA, the CDR3 is TGTGCCACCAGCAGAGGGGGGGACAGGGGGGACGGTCAGCCCCAGCATTTT. Amino acid sequence: CATSRGGDRGDGQPQHF. J is TRBJ1-5 and V is TRBV15, with TRBD1 identical over 11 bases. The germline gives CDR1 LNHNV, CDR2 YYDKDF (reference sequence). There are 17 residues in the CDR3. V shed 1 base and J 6 bases; nucleotides not matched to a gene: 8.

CDR3: CASSWAGQGVGIQYF. The CDR3 DNA reads as TGTGCCAGCAGCTGGGCCGGACAGGGCGTCGGCATTCAGTACTTC. This chain joins TRBV5-6 and TRBJ2-4, with 8 bases fitting TRBD1. Per the germline V gene, CDR1 is SGHDT and CDR2 is YYEEEE. The CDR3 is 15 amino acids. The junction had 11 bases not matched to a gene; V was cut back by 3 bases and J by 9 bases.

For this clone: The junction departs from germline at one end; a sequencing error may be responsible. V usage is TRBV30 and J usage is TRBJ1-2; D is ambiguous. The V gene's germline CDR1 is GTSNPN and CDR2 SVGIG (reference sequence). CDR3 length equals 12 residues. This CDR3 reads CAWSVGGIQPYF. In DNA, the CDR3 is TGTGCCTGGAGTGTTGGCGGAATCCAACCCTACTTC.

V is TRBV28 and J is TRBJ2-7; unclear D gene. In germline, CDR1 is MDHEN, CDR2 SYDVKM. This CDR3 comprises 12 residues. V was shortened by 3 bases and J by 4 bases, with 7 bases between the two germline ends. This CDR3 is CASSFLLYEQYF. In nucleotides, the CDR3 is TGTGCCAGCAGTTTTCTTTTATACGAGCAGTACTTC.

The V and J genes are TRBV19 and TRBJ2-7; D may be TRBD1 (6 bases). The V gene lost 9 bases and the J gene lost 1 base, with 16 bases spanning the gap. The CDR3 consists of 14 residues. Germline assignment: CDR1 LNHDA and CDR2 SQIVND (reference sequence). The CDR3 nucleotides read TGTGCCAGCAGTCGTGGGCAGGGGTCCTACGAGCAGTACTTC. This translates into CASSRGQGSYEQYF.

The table lists this clone with a count of one. V gene TRBV15 combines with J gene TRBJ1-5; the D gene is possibly TRBD1 (5 bases). CDR3 length equals 19 residues. Germline V gene data show CDR1 as LNHNV and CDR2 as YYDKDF (reference sequence). V lost 0 bases to trimming and J lost 1 base, with 19 bases between them. DNA for the CDR3: TGTGCCACCAGCAGAGAAACCCCGGGACTGATATGGAGCAATCAGCCCCAGCATTTT. This gives the protein CATSRETPGLIWSNQPQHF.

The chain employs TRBV5-1 and TRBJ2-5; 8 bases agree with TRBD1. The CDR3 has 15 amino acids. The trim removed 4 bases at V and 3 bases at J, leaving 8 bases unmatched. The germline CDR1 and CDR2 sequences are SGHRS and YFSETQ. CDR3 nucleotide sequence: TGCGCCAGCAGCATGAGGACAGGGTGGGAAGAGACCCAGTACTTC. It is translated as CASSMRTGWEETQYF. The full variable domain, completed using reference TRBV5-1 and TRBJ2-5, is KAGVTQTPRYLIKTRGQQVTLSCSPISGHRSVSWYQQTPGQGLQFLFEYFSETQRNKGNFPGRFSGRQFSNSRSEMNVSTLELGDSALYLCASSMRTGWEETQYFGPGTRLLVL.